This T cell receptor beta chain was obtained from a study of human T cells and chemical hapten exposure. Study information: Among samples, TCR yields varied mainly because of small differences in pooled library volume.

General study findings and limits: TCRs above 1 in 1000 frequency did not change with DPC sensitization.

Time point specified: healthy volunteer bleed at 2 weeks. From whole blood left unfractionated, total RNA was extracted. Concerning this clonotype itself: Its antigen remains unidentified.

V was clipped by 7 bases and J by 3 bases, with 12 bases between them. The CDR3 runs 13 residues. Unique molecular identifiers were affixed to discrete cDNA molecules within the library. MiXCR, applied by TCRdb to the RACE reads, yields one record per CDR3 protein. Of around 130,000 distinct CDR3 sequences listed, around 8.2% are singletons. The chain couples TRBV12-3 or TRBV12-4 to TRBJ2-5; D unresolved. The receptor was isolated from a male donor in good health. Some clones in this sample may be carry-over from other donors' samples. Specimen: whole blood. In DNA form, the CDR3 reads TGTGCCAGCACCAAAGGCGGCGAAGAGACCCAGTACTTC. Encoded protein: CASTKGGEETQYF.